There are a few counts of the clone carrying this T cell receptor (beta chain). Its antigen is unidentified. The sample belongs to a study of cytomegalovirus exposure and HLA in healthy donors. Trimming shortened V by 2 bases and J by 3 bases, and 13 bases separated the two germline ends. This CDR3 is built from 15 residues. Germline V gene lookup returns CDR1 MNHNY and CDR2 SVGAGI (reference sequence). Findings of the study overall: Common viral pathogens were later found to be apparently linked to several of the most significant clusters.

PCR used 60 Vbeta primers and 13 Jbeta primers. Sequenced by immunoSEQ multiplex PCR; TCRdb stores in-frame clones only, minus some. The sample comprises some 120,000 clones, around 10% of which are singletons, and less than 4% rests with the top ten. Sequenced: PBMCs. The source of this sequence is a man aged 25 to 45 in good health and CMV-seronegative. The chain couples TRBV6-6 to TRBJ1-2; a possible D gene is TRBD1 (6 bases). DNA for the CDR3: TGTGCCAGCAGTTACATGGGGGCGCAGGACTATGGCTACACCTTC. Translation: CASSYMGAQDYGYTF.